A selection of T cell receptor beta chains follows, all from one sample in a study of blood T cell repertoires in COVID-19. Assay used: immunoSEQ multiplex PCR; TCRdb lists only in-frame clones, some missing. In the table there are some 120,000 clones, around 87% of which are singletons. The sequencing input was peripheral blood. Receptors were obtained from a woman aged 55-69 years with acute or convalescent COVID-19. Both conserved end residues are part of each CDR3. The order of the fields is D gene, J gene, clone size, V gene, CDR3 protein, CDR3 DNA. D genes are given only for firm matches. Clone size, where shown, is once, few, many, or a class for clones that have expanded.

D gene: NA; J gene: TRBJ1-6; clone size: NA; V gene: TRBV4-2; CDR3 protein: CASSQVLSSPLHF; CDR3 DNA: TGTGCCAGCAGCCAAGTTCTGAGCTCACCCCTCCACTTT
D gene: NA; J gene: TRBJ1-5; clone size: NA; V gene: TRBV19; CDR3 protein: CASSIARGRQPQHF; CDR3 DNA: TGTGCCAGTAGTATAGCCAGGGGTCGGCAGCCCCAGCATTTT
D gene: NA; J gene: TRBJ1-5; clone size: NA; V gene: TRBV6-5; CDR3 protein: CASNPGSASNQPQHF; CDR3 DNA: TGTGCCAGCAACCCCGGGTCGGCTAGCAATCAGCCCCAGCATTTT
D gene: NA; J gene: TRBJ1-4; clone size: once; V gene: TRBV11-2; CDR3 protein: CASSLGRNEKLFF; CDR3 DNA: TGTGCCAGCAGCTTAGGTCGGAATGAAAAACTGTTTTTT
D gene: TRBD2; J gene: TRBJ2-5; clone size: NA; V gene: TRBV7-9; CDR3 protein: CASSWGLAEQETQYF; CDR3 DNA: TGTGCCAGCAGCTGGGGACTAGCGGAACAAGAGACCCAGTACTTC
D gene: TRBD1; J gene: TRBJ1-2; clone size: once; V gene: TRBV28; CDR3 protein: CASSPVTGLDGYTF; CDR3 DNA: TGTGCCAGCAGTCCCGTGACAGGGCTAGATGGCTACACCTTC
D gene: NA; J gene: TRBJ1-3; clone size: NA; V gene: TRBV3-1/TRBV3-2; CDR3 protein: CASSQAGRSGNTIYF; CDR3 DNA: TGTGCCAGCAGCCAAGCAGGGCGCTCTGGAAACACCATATATTTT
D gene: TRBD1; J gene: TRBJ2-1; clone size: once; V gene: TRBV24-1; CDR3 protein: CATSGRGLNEQFF; CDR3 DNA: TGTGCCACCTCCGGCAGGGGGCTCAATGAGCAGTTCTTC
D gene: NA; J gene: TRBJ2-4; clone size: NA; V gene: TRBV9; CDR3 protein: CASSVGEENIQYF; CDR3 DNA: TGTGCCAGCAGCGTAGGCGAGGAAAACATTCAGTACTTC
D gene: TRBD1; J gene: TRBJ2-7; clone size: NA; V gene: TRBV28; CDR3 protein: CASSELGQGDEQYF; CDR3 DNA: TGTGCCAGCAGCGAACTGGGACAGGGAGACGAGCAGTACTTC
D gene: TRBD2; J gene: TRBJ2-1; clone size: NA; V gene: TRBV7-8; CDR3 protein: CASSLPSSSGRNNEQFF; CDR3 DNA: TGTGCCAGCAGCCTACCATCTTCTAGCGGGAGGAACAATGAGCAGTTCTTC
D gene: NA; J gene: TRBJ2-5; clone size: NA; V gene: TRBV12-3/TRBV12-4; CDR3 protein: CASSWGKETQYF; CDR3 DNA: TGTGCCAGCAGTTGGGGCAAGGAGACCCAGTACTTC
D gene: NA; J gene: TRBJ1-2; clone size: NA; V gene: TRBV30; CDR3 protein: CAWSLTGNYGYTF; CDR3 DNA: TGTGCCTGGAGCCTTACAGGGAACTATGGCTACACCTTC
D gene: NA; J gene: TRBJ2-3; clone size: NA; V gene: TRBV7-9; CDR3 protein: CASSSGSQPSSTDTQYF; CDR3 DNA: TGTGCCAGCAGCTCGGGGTCCCAGCCCTCAAGCACAGATACGCAGTATTTT
D gene: NA; J gene: TRBJ1-2; clone size: NA; V gene: TRBV3-1/TRBV3-2; CDR3 protein: CASSPTAGGYTF; CDR3 DNA: TGTGCCAGCAGTCCGACAGCTGGAGGCTACACCTTC
D gene: NA; J gene: TRBJ1-1; clone size: NA; V gene: TRBV5-1; CDR3 protein: CASSSPAGAANTEAFF; CDR3 DNA: TGCGCCAGCAGCTCCCCAGCTGGGGCCGCTAACACTGAAGCTTTCTTT